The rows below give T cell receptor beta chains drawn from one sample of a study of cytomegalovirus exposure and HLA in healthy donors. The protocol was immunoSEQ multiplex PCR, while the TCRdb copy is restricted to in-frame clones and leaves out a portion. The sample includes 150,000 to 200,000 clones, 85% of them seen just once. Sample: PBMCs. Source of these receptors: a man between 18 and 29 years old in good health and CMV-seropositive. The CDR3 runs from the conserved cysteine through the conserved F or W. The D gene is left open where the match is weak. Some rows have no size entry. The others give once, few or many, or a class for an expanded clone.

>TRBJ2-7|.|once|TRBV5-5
CASSLGADAGAYEQYF
TGTGCCAGCAGCTTGGGGGCGGATGCAGGGGCCTACGAGCAGTACTTC
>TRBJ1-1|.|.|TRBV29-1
CSSGRGGSGSVNTEAFF
TGCAGCTCCGGGAGGGGGGGTTCGGGGAGTGTGAACACTGAAGCTTTCTTT
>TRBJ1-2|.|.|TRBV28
CASSLMGGYGYTF
TGTGCCAGCAGTTTAATGGGGGGCTATGGCTACACCTTC
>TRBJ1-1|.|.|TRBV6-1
CASSEDRVRTEAFF
TGTGCCAGCAGTGAAGATCGGGTAAGGACTGAAGCTTTCTTT
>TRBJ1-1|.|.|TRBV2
CASSEEGDPEAFF
TGTGCCAGCAGTGAAGAGGGGGACCCTGAAGCTTTCTTT
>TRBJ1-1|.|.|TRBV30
CAWSQGFAEAFF
TGTGCCTGGAGTCAGGGATTCGCTGAAGCTTTCTTT
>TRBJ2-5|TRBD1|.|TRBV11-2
CASRKGQQETQYF
TGTGCCAGCAGAAAGGGACAGCAAGAGACCCAGTACTTC
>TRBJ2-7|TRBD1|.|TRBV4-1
CASSQAAGTGGYEQYF
TGCGCCAGCAGCCAAGCCGCCGGGACAGGGGGCTACGAGCAGTACTTC
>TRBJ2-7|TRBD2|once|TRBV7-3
CASSPGLAGVEEQYF
TGTGCCAGCAGCCCCGGACTAGCGGGAGTGGAGGAGCAGTACTTC
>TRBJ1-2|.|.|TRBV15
CATSRGNVDGYTF
TGTGCCACCAGTAGGGGGAATGTAGACGGCTACACCTTC
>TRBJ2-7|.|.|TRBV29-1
CSVGGGGDVYEQYF
TGCAGCGTTGGTGGGGGGGGCGATGTCTACGAGCAGTACTTC
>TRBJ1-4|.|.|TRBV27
CASSLAGLGANEKLFF
TGTGCCAGCAGTTTAGCTGGGCTCGGGGCTAATGAAAAACTGTTTTTT
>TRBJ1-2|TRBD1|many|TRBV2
CASRGQRANYGYTF
TGTGCCAGCAGGGGACAGCGAGCTAACTATGGCTACACCTTC
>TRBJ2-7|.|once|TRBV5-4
CASSLQGGGPNEQYF
TGTGCCAGCAGCCTGCAAGGAGGGGGCCCTAACGAGCAGTACTTC
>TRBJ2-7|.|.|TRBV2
CASRGTLLSYEQYF
TGTGCCAGCAGAGGGACACTTCTCTCCTACGAGCAGTACTTC
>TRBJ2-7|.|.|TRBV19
CASSKTPVYEQYF
TGTGCCAGTAGCAAGACTCCGGTCTACGAGCAGTACTTC
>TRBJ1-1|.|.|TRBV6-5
CASLQGLGTEAFF
TGTGCCAGCTTACAGGGCTTAGGCACTGAAGCTTTCTTT
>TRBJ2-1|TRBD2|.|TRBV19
CASKAGVNYNEQFF
TGTGCCAGTAAGGCGGGAGTGAACTACAATGAGCAGTTCTTC
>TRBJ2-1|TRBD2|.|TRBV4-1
CASSPLGTSPYNEQFF
TGCGCCAGCAGCCCTCTTGGGACTAGCCCCTACAATGAGCAGTTCTTC
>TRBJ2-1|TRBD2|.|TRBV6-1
CASTSGSPYNEQFF
TGTGCCAGCACGAGCGGGAGTCCCTACAATGAGCAGTTCTTC
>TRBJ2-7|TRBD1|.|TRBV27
CASNSGTGTEQYF
TGTGCCAGCAATTCCGGGACAGGGACCGAGCAGTACTTC
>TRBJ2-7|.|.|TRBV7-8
CASSHSYEQYF
TGTGCCAGCAGCCACTCCTACGAGCAGTACTTC
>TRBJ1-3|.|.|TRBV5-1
CASSLGDTSGNTIYF
TGCGCCAGCAGCTTGGGGGACACCTCTGGAAACACCATATATTTT
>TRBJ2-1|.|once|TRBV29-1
CSVERRYEQFF
TGCAGCGTTGAACGCAGATATGAGCAGTTCTTC
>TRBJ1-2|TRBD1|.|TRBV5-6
CASSLQGAGYGYTF
TGTGCCAGCAGCTTGCAGGGGGCGGGCTATGGCTACACCTTC
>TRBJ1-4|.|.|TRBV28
CASSSPLGRVTNEKLFF
TGTGCCAGCAGTTCCCCCCTTGGGCGGGTGACTAATGAAAAACTGTTTTTT
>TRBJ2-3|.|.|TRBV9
CASSVVGIADTQYF
TGTGCCAGCAGCGTAGTCGGTATTGCAGATACGCAGTATTTT
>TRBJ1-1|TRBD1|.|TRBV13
CASSFTPGQGAGTEAFF
TGTGCCAGCAGCTTCACACCCGGACAGGGGGCGGGAACTGAAGCTTTCTTT
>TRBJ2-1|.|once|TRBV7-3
CASRRGPGEGEQFF
TGTGCCAGCCGTAGAGGGCCAGGGGAAGGTGAGCAGTTCTTC
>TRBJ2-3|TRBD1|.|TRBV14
CASSQGGTGGAGFTDTQYF
TGTGCCAGCAGCCAAGGGGGTACAGGGGGCGCGGGATTCACAGATACGCAGTATTTT
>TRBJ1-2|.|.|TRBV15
CATSARNYGYTF
TGTGCCACCAGTGCACGGAACTATGGCTACACCTTC
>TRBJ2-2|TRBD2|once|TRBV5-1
CASSFLGSGGTGELFF
TGCGCCAGCAGCTTCCTGGGTAGCGGGGGCACCGGGGAGCTGTTTTTT
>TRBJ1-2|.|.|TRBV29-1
CSVPGTPGSNGYTF
TGCAGCGTTCCAGGGACTCCGGGATCGAATGGCTACACCTTC
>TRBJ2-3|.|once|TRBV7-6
CASSPNTATRVSTDTQYF
TGTGCCAGCAGCCCGAATACGGCGACTAGGGTTAGCACAGATACGCAGTATTTT
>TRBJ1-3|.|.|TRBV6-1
CASAVGTIYF
TGTGCCAGCGCCGTCGGCACCATATATTTT
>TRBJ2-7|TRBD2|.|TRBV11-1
CASSQGPSGGGQYF
TGTGCCAGCAGCCAAGGCCCTAGCGGAGGAGGGCAGTACTTC
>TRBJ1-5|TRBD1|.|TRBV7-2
CASSLDRGQSQPQHF
TGTGCCAGCAGCCTGGACAGGGGGCAAAGTCAGCCCCAGCATTTT
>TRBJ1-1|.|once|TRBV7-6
CASSSGGRAEAFF
TGTGCCAGCAGCTCGGGGGGTAGGGCTGAAGCTTTCTTT
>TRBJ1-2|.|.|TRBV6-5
CASRYKGLINYGYTF
TGTGCCAGCAGATACAAGGGACTGATCAACTATGGCTACACCTTC
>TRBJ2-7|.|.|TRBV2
CASSRQGGEQYF
TGTGCCAGCAGTCGGCAGGGAGGCGAGCAGTACTTC
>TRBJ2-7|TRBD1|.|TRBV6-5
CASSSQGASSEQYF
TGTGCCAGCAGTTCACAGGGGGCGTCGAGTGAGCAGTACTTC
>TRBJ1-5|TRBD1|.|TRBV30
CAWSVQGGNQPQHF
TGTGCCTGGAGTGTACAGGGGGGCAATCAGCCCCAGCATTTT
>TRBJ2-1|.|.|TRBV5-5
CASSLGVSSYNEQFF
TGTGCCAGCAGCTTGGGCGTTAGCTCCTACAATGAGCAGTTCTTC
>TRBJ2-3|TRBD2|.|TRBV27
CASSGSGLASTDTQYF
TGTGCCAGCAGCGGGAGCGGACTAGCGAGCACAGATACGCAGTATTTT
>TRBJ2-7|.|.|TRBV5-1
CASSLSQGTYEQYF
TGCGCCAGCAGCTTGTCCCAGGGAACCTACGAGCAGTACTTC
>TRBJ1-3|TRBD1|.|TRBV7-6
CASSLGGDRAGNTIYF
TGTGCCAGCAGCTTAGGGGGCGACAGGGCTGGAAACACCATATATTTT
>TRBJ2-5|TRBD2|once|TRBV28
CASSPWTSGPQETQYF
TGTGCCAGCAGTCCATGGACTAGCGGCCCTCAAGAGACCCAGTACTTC
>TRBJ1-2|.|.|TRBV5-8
CASSLDPGTGSYGYTF
TGTGCCAGCAGCTTGGATCCTGGAACAGGATCTTATGGCTACACCTTC
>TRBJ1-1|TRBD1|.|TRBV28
CASSLPRDRAGDTEAFF
TGTGCCAGCAGTTTGCCTCGGGACAGGGCGGGGGACACTGAAGCTTTCTTT
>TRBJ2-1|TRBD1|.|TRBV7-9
CASSPAGGNEQFF
TGTGCCAGCAGTCCGGCAGGGGGCAATGAGCAGTTCTTC
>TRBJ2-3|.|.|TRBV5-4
CASSLAGWESEDTQYF
TGTGCCAGCAGCTTGGCCGGATGGGAGTCGGAAGATACGCAGTATTTT
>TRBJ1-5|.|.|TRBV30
CAWSGGGGGNQPQHF
TGTGCCTGGAGTGGAGGTGGGGGAGGGAATCAGCCCCAGCATTTT
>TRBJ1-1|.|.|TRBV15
CATSSRVGVNTEAFF
TGTGCCACCAGCAGTCGGGTAGGGGTGAACACTGAAGCTTTCTTT
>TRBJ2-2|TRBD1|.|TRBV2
CASRLTGGNTGELFF
TGTGCCAGCAGGCTAACAGGGGGCAACACCGGGGAGCTGTTTTTT
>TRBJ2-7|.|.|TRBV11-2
CASSLGRGYEQYF
TGTGCCAGCAGCTTAGGTAGGGGTTACGAGCAGTACTTC